This entry is about one TCR beta chain. No cognate antigen has been identified for it. Base qualities are not at hand, and no much larger clone is one base apart. CD4+ T cells from unexposed donors were collected before the COVID-19 pandemic (2011-2018). After approximately 11 days of culture, CD4+ T cells were isolated with the EasySep CD4+ T cell isolation kit. As far as cell numbers permitted, CD4+ T cells from unexposed donors were tested for reactivity against SARS-CoV-2 S and N as well as four spike pools from common cold coronaviruses. PBMCs were cultured at about 1.9 million per well in IMDM supplemented with 5% human AB serum and 7.5 to 10 IU/ml IL-2. Half of the culture medium was replaced with fresh IL-2-containing medium on days 3 and 7. Each peptide culture condition was generally run in triplicate replicate wells. The leukapheresis product for the unexposed donors was obtained through commercial purchase. PBMCs were isolated from leukapheresis product or whole blood by Ficoll-Paque PLUS gradient centrifugation. PBMCs were either cryopreserved at -140 degrees C or used fresh in the expansion assay. The QIAamp Micro DNA Kit was used to extract genomic DNA from the CD4+ T cells.

The CDR3 runs 15 amino acids, cysteine and phenylalanine included. Solely the CDR3 DNA is kept, with 45 bases framed from the first base. From the germline V gene, CDR1 is SGHTA and CDR2 is FQGNSA. V is clipped by 1 base and J by 4 bases, and the sequence between their germline boundaries is 11 bases long. The sample originates from a study of CD4 T cells in relation to SARS-CoV-2 and coronaviruses (dated by TCRdb to the early 2020s). Regarding the research as a whole: The ViraFEST assay cultured PBMCs with antigen for 10 days, then sequenced TCR beta CDR3s to find antigen-specific clonal expansions. An HIV-1 Nef peptide pool or a no-peptide culture served as the negative reference condition. Patient-derived lymphoblastoid cell lines were used to map the HLA restriction of shared crossreactive spike epitopes. Memory CD4+ T cell crossreactivity between SARS-CoV-2 and common cold coronavirus spike proteins was assessed at the TCR clonotype level in the study. The Adaptive Biotechnologies TCR-sequencing kit was used to sequence samples from three pre-COVID donors and the naive versus memory experiments, while other data came from Illumina-based sequencing. A different TCR-beta assay, based on Illumina, was used to sequence expansion assays from other donors in the study.

Libraries were built with the immunoSEQ multiplex PCR assay. Per the authors' processing: During preprocessing, nonproductive sequences were discarded, as were any CDR3s that did not begin with C, did not end with F or W, or were shorter than 7 amino acids. Antigen-specific clonotypes were called with the MANAFEST web app, based on expansion relative to reference and other culture wells. A clone counted as positive if significantly expanded in 2 of 3 replicate wells versus the reference culture at FDR below 0.05. A further requirement for positive clones was significant expansion compared with all other tandem wells, along with an odds ratio above 5. Pairwise Levenshtein distance, computed with the stringdist R package after three terminal residues were trimmed from each end, was used as the measure of CDR3 homology. Held by TCRdb, this immuneACCESS table contains in-frame sequences only and omits some clones. Under half of the omission traces to an unresolved V gene where checked; the cause of the rest is unknown. V and J calls and clone size are as listed in that table; D and trimming were resolved from the DNA. Across this sample there are approximately 25,000 clones, with 76% seen only once. Together, the top ten hold around a fifth of the sample.

On the study overall, not on this receptor specifically: Roughly 64% of donors had memory CD4+ clonotypes that crossrecognized SARS-CoV-2 and at least one common cold coronavirus spike. No donor contributed both pre-pandemic and post-infection samples, which limited tracing the source of pre-existing responses. The study was limited by small numbers of patients and tested TCRs. Crossreactive clones showed significantly weaker SARS-CoV-2-driven expansion than monoreactive clones, consistent with antigenic imprinting. Crossreactivity analysis centred on spike protein, so crossreactivity against other viral proteins was not assessed.

The receptor's source is a human donor in good health. Sequences were obtained from CD4+ T cells from PBMCs, cultured in vitro. Here the chain combines TRBV7-2 and TRBJ1-5, with TRBD1 as a weak D call on 5 bases. The CDR3 reads as follows: CASSLVPGWNQPQHF. In nucleotide form, the sequence is TGTGCCAGCAGCTTAGTTCCAGGGTGGAATCAGCCCCAGCATTTT.